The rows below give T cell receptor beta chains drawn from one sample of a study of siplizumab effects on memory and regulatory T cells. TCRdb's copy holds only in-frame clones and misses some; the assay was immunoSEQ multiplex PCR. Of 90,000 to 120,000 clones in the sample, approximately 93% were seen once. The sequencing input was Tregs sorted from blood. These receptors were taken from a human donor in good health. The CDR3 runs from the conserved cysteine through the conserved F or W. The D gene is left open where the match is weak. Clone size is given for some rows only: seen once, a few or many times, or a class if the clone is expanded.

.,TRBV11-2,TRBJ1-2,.,CASSLGGRTYGYTF,TGTGCCAGCAGCTTAGGGGGACGGACCTATGGCTACACCTTC
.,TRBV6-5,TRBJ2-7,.,CASSFASEAYEQYF,TGTGCCAGCAGTTTTGCTTCTGAGGCCTACGAGCAGTACTTC
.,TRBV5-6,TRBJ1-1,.,CASSLKWRSQMNTEAFF,TGTGCCAGCAGCTTGAAGTGGCGGAGCCAGATGAACACTGAAGCTTTCTTT
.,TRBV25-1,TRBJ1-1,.,CASSDWGTEAFF,TGTGCCAGCAGTGACTGGGGGACTGAAGCTTTCTTT
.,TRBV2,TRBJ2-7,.,CASRVYEQYF,TGTGCCAGCAGGGTCTACGAGCAGTACTTC
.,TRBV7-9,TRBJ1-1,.,CASSLGSSTEAFF,TGTGCCAGCAGCTTAGGATCGTCCACTGAAGCTTTCTTT
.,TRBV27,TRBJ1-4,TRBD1,CASSLWGRGQLFF,TGTGCCAGCAGTTTATGGGGTCGGGGACAGCTGTTTTTT
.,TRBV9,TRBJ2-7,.,CASSGIRVPYEQYF,TGTGCCAGCAGCGGAATCAGGGTGCCCTACGAGCAGTACTTC
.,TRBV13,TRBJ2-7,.,CASSPSVGHHYEQYF,TGTGCCAGCAGCCCTTCTGTTGGGCATCACTACGAGCAGTACTTC
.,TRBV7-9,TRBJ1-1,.,CASSPTFRFMNTEAFF,TGTGCCAGCAGCCCCACTTTTCGGTTTATGAACACTGAAGCTTTCTTT
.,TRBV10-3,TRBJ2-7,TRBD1,CAISSRTGTYEQYF,TGTGCCATCAGTTCCCGGACAGGAACCTACGAGCAGTACTTC
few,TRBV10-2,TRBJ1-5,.,CASSDRKANQPQHF,TGCGCCAGCAGTGATAGGAAGGCAAATCAGCCCCAGCATTTT
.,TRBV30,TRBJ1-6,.,CAWTPLDKRNSPLHF,TGTGCCTGGACCCCGTTGGATAAACGGAATTCACCCCTCCACTTT
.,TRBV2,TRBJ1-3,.,CASRDRISGNTIYF,TGTGCCAGCAGGGACAGAATCTCTGGAAACACCATATATTTT
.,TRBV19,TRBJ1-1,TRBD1,CASSRDRAAATEAFF,TGTGCCAGTAGTAGAGACAGGGCGGCTGCCACTGAAGCTTTCTTT
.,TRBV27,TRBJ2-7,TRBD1,CASSQRDSRYEQYF,TGTGCCAGCAGTCAGAGGGACAGTCGGTACGAGCAGTACTTC
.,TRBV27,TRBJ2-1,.,CASSLWGGTLNNEQFF,TGTGCCAGCAGTTTATGGGGCGGAACCCTAAACAATGAGCAGTTCTTC
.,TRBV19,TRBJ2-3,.,CASKYGSGLTDTQYF,TGTGCCAGCAAATACGGGAGCGGTCTCACAGATACGCAGTATTTT
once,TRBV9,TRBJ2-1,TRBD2,CASSVGLAGSNEQFF,TGTGCCAGCAGCGTAGGGCTAGCGGGGAGCAATGAGCAGTTCTTC
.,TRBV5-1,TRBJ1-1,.,CASSLGAQAFF,TGCGCCAGCAGCTTGGGGGCGCAGGCTTTCTTT
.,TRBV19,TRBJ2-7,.,CASRLTLSPSTEQYF,TGTGCCAGTAGACTTACACTATCACCCTCGACCGAGCAGTACTTC
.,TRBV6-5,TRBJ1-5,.,CASSEPDQPQHF,TGTGCCAGCAGTGAACCGGATCAGCCCCAGCATTTT
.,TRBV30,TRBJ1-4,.,CAWGPGPPNEKLFF,TGTGCCTGGGGACCGGGACCCCCTAATGAAAAACTGTTTTTT
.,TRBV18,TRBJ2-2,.,CASSPSLTGWTGELFF,TGTGCCAGCTCACCTAGTTTAACAGGGTGGACCGGGGAGCTGTTTTTT
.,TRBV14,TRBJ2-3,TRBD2,CASSRGGSSTDTQYF,TGTGCCAGCAGCCGCGGGGGGTCTAGCACAGATACGCAGTATTTT
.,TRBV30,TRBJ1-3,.,CAWSPAGVADTIYF,TGTGCCTGGAGTCCTGCAGGGGTTGCTGACACCATATATTTT
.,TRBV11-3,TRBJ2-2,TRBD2,CASSLGASGGKVLELFF,TGTGCCAGCAGCTTAGGAGCTAGCGGAGGGAAGGTTTTGGAGCTGTTTTTT
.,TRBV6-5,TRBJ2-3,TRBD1,CASRTGGDTQYF,TGTGCCTCCAGGACAGGGGGTGATACGCAGTATTTT
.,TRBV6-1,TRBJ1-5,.,CATEGTISNQPQHF,TGTGCCACCGAAGGGACAATTAGCAATCAGCCCCAGCATTTT
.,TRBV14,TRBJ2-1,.,CASSHNLGNSYNEQFF,TGTGCCAGCAGCCATAACCTAGGTAACTCCTACAATGAGCAGTTCTTC
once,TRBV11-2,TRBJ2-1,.,CASSPGIFNEQFF,TGTGCCAGCAGCCCAGGGATTTTTAATGAGCAGTTCTTC
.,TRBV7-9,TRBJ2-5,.,CASSLGLGGLRETQYF,TGTGCCAGCAGCTTAGGCTTAGGGGGTCTGCGAGAGACCCAGTACTTC
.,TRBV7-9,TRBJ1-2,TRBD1,CASSLGLRTGDRDGYTF,TGTGCCAGCAGCTTAGGCCTTAGGACAGGGGACCGAGATGGCTACACCTTC
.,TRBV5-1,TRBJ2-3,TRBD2,CASSLAGTSGGQDTQYF,TGCGCCAGCAGCTTGGCCGGGACTAGCGGGGGCCAAGATACGCAGTATTTT
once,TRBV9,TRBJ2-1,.,CASSVGGESYNEQFF,TGTGCCAGCAGCGTAGGGGGAGAGTCCTACAATGAGCAGTTCTTC
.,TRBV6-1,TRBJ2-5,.,CASSGQLQETQYF,TGTGCCAGCAGTGGACAGCTCCAAGAGACCCAGTACTTC
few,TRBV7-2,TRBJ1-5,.,CASSLQSGNQPQHF,TGTGCCAGCAGCTTACAATCAGGCAATCAGCCCCAGCATTTT
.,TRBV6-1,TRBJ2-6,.,CASRGVGANVLTF,TGTGCCAGCAGGGGGGTTGGGGCCAACGTCCTGACTTTC
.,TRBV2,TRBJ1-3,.,CASSERVPRRNTIYF,TGTGCCAGCAGTGAGAGGGTCCCTAGGAGAAACACCATATATTTT
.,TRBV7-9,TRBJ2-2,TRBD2,CASSSYSGSYTGELFF,TGTGCCAGCAGCTCATATAGCGGGAGCTACACCGGGGAGCTGTTTTTT
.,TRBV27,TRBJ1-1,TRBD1,CASSLYGTGTNTEAFF,TGTGCCAGCAGTTTATATGGGACAGGGACAAACACTGAAGCTTTCTTT
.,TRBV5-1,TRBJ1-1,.,CASSLVKGRTEAFF,TGCGCCAGCAGCTTGGTTAAGGGGCGGACTGAAGCTTTCTTT
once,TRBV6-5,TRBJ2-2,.,CASSVAAGTGELFF,TGTGCCAGCTCTGTAGCGGCGGGCACCGGGGAGCTGTTTTTT
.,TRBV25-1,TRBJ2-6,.,CASRSSAGANVLTF,TGTGCCAGCAGGAGTTCGGCTGGGGCCAACGTCCTGACTTTC
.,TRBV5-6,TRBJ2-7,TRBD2,CASSFVGGQSEQYF,TGTGCCAGCAGCTTTGTGGGAGGGCAAAGCGAGCAGTACTTC
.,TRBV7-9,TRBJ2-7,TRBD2,CASSQTGGFYEQYF,TGTGCCAGCAGCCAGACGGGGGGTTTCTACGAGCAGTACTTC
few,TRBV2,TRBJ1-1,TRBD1,CAWDRGGPEAFF,TGTGCCTGGGACAGGGGTGGGCCTGAAGCTTTCTTT
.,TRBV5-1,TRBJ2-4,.,CASGRGSESAKNIQYF,TGCGCCAGCGGACGAGGTTCCGAGAGTGCCAAAAACATTCAGTACTTC
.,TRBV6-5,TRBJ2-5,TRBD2,CASSRGLAGRETQYF,TGTGCCAGCAGCCGGGGACTAGCGGGACGAGAGACCCAGTACTTC
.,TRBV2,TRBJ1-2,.,CASSEINRREFYGYTF,TGTGCCAGCAGTGAAATAAACAGGCGAGAATTCTATGGCTACACCTTC
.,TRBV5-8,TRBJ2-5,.,CASSLVETQYF,TGTGCCAGCAGCTTAGTTGAGACCCAGTACTTC
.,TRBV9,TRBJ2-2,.,CASRKNTGELFF,TGTGCCAGCAGGAAAAACACCGGGGAGCTGTTTTTT
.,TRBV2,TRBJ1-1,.,CARGGNTEAFF,TGTGCCCGGGGGGGGAACACTGAAGCTTTCTTT
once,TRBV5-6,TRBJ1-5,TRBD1,CASSKTGARYSNQPQHF,TGTGCCAGCAGCAAGACAGGGGCTCGCTATAGCAATCAGCCCCAGCATTTT
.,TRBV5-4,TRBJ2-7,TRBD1,CASSLFRRGWLNEQYF,TGTGCCAGCAGCTTGTTTCGCAGGGGGTGGCTGAACGAGCAGTACTTC
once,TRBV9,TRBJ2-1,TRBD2,CASGPGLAYNEQFF,TGTGCCAGCGGGCCGGGACTAGCCTACAATGAGCAGTTCTTC